This TCR beta chain was identified in a study of shared clonotypes between healthy human individuals. Whole-study context: Used for every donor were three CD4 naive, three CD4 memory, two CD8 naive and one CD8 memory plate. General observations from the study: The represented genetic and exposure-history diversity was limited by the small number of donors. Shared clonotypes: about 4.6% naive CD4, about 3.5% naive CD8, about 2.4% memory CD4, 0.4% memory CD8.

The V and J ends lost 4 bases and 4 bases respectively, with 15 bases between them. The germline gives CDR1 SGHDT, CDR2 YYEEEE. The CDR3 contains 14 residues. As regards this clone: Its specificity is not known.

Sequenced by immunoSEQ multiplex PCR; TCRdb stores in-frame clones only, minus some. The sample has a few hundred thousand clones; 80% to 90% are singletons. This TCR was recovered from a man aged 18 to 30 in good health. This chain connects TRBV5-6 to TRBJ2-7, with D perhaps assigned TRBD1 or TRBD2 (5 bases each). Source material: memory CD8+ T cells sorted from blood. Regarding subset: CD45RO+ cells pooled with CCR7-negative TemRA cells. The CDR3 DNA follows: TGTGCCAGCAGCCCGGGGACGGCACTTTACGAGCAGTACTTC. Encoded protein: CASSPGTALYEQYF. Full variable domain (remainder filled in from reference TRBV5-6 and TRBJ2-7): DAGVTQSPTHLIKTRGQQVTLRCSPKSGHDTVSWYQQALGQGPQFIFQYYEEEERQRGNFPDRFSGHQFPNYSSELNVNALLLGDSALYLCASSPGTALYEQYFGPGTRLTVT.